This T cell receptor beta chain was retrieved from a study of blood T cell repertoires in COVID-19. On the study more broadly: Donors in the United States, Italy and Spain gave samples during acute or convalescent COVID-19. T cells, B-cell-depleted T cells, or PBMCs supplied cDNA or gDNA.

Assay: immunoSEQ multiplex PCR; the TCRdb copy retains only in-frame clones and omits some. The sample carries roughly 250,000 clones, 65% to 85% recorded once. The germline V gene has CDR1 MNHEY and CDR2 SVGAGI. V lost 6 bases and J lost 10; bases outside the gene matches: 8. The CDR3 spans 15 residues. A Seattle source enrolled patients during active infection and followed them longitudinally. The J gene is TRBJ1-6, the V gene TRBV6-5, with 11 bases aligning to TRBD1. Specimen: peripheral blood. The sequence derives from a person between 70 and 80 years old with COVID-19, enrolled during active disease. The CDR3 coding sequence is TGTGCCAGCAGGACGGACAGGGGGCCTGAATCACCCCTCCACTTT. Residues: CASRTDRGPESPLHF.